This TCR beta chain was sequenced during a study of CXCR3-negative and CXCR3-positive naive CD8 T cells. Subsets of CD8+ T cells were each sorted in triplicate at some 300,000 cells apiece. Phenotypically, naive CD8+ T cells corresponded to CD45RO-CCR7+CD27+CD95-. The study, taken as a whole, reports: CXCR3 levels fell partly with cryopreservation; most assays relied on fresh PBMCs.

CDR1 is KGHDR and CDR2 is SFDVKD in the germline V gene. The CDR3 is 13 residues long. A remark on this clonotype: The antigen remains undetermined.

The study made its TRB cDNA libraries by 5' RACE, adding UMI labels. TCRdb reanalyzed the 5' RACE reads, giving one entry per CDR3 protein sequence and no DNA. Its clone listing holds 70,000 to 100,000 distinct CDR3 sequences. The TCR originated in a human donor in good health. Some clones in this sample may be carry-over from other donors' samples. Material: naive CXCR3- CD8+ T cells from blood. Specified subset: CD45RO-CCR7+CD27+CD95- naive CD8+ T cells lacking CXCR3 (TNR3-). The chain employs TRBV24-1 and TRBJ2-7; the TCRdb call, TRBD1, lacks DNA for checking. CDR3 region: CATSDTPWDEQYF.